The T cell receptor beta chain described here comes from a study of technical replicates of blood from a handful of donors. The method was immunoSEQ multiplex PCR; TCRdb's version includes in-frame clones alone and lacks a portion of them. The sample contains approximately 76,000 clones, 65% to 90% of which appear only once. The CDR3 length is 16 residues. The J segment lost 3 bases and the V segment lost 4 bases, leaving 4 bases of the junction unmatched. Germline V gene sequence: CDR1 PRHDT, CDR2 FYEKMQ (reference sequence). This clone showed up just once. Sequenced: PBMCs. The chain is built from TRBV13 and TRBJ1-3; 12 bases are shared with TRBD1. This TCR derives from a human donor in good health. Some clones in this sample may be carry-over from other donors' samples. CDR3 amino acids: CASSSGTGGRGNTIYF. The DNA of the CDR3 is TGTGCCAGCAGCTCCGGGACAGGGGGCCGTGGAAACACCATATATTTT. Based on the CDR3 plus reference TRBV13 and TRBJ1-3, the full variable domain is AAGVIQSPRHLIKEKRETATLKCYPIPRHDTVYWYQQGPGQDPQFLISFYEKMQSDKGSIPDRFSAQQFSDYHSELNMSSLELGDSALYFCASSSGTGGRGNTIYFGEGSWLTVV.